Included here is one T cell receptor beta chain sequence, with context. The sample comes from a study of blood T cell repertoires in COVID-19. Germline CDR1 reads MNHEY; CDR2 reads SVGAGI. The CDR3 is 12 residues long. The V segment lost 6 bases and the J segment 8 bases; nucleotides outside the gene matches: 4. Profiled with immunoSEQ multiplex PCR; TCRdb holds only in-frame clones, not every one. The sample has roughly 280,000 clones; roughly 84% are singletons. The chain joins TRBV6-5 to TRBJ1-1; 9 nucleotides agree with TRBD1. The source is a man in his 60s with acute or convalescent COVID-19. Sample: peripheral blood. The CDR3 DNA reads TGTGCCAGCAGAACCGGACAGGGGGAAGCTTTCTTT. Translated, it gives CASRTGQGEAFF.